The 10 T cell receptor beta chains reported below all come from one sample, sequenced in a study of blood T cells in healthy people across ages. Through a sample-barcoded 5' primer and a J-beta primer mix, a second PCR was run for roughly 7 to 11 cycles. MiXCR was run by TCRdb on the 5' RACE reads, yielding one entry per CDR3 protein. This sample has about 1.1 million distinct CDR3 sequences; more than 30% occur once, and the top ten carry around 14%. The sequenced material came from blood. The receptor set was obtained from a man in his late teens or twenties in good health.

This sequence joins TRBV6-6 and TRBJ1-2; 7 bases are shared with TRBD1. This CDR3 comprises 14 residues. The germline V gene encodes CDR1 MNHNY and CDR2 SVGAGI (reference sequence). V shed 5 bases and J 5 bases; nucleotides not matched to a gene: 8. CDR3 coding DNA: TGTGCCAGCAGTAAGCCGACAGGGAATTATGGCTACACCTTC. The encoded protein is CASSKPTGNYGYTF.

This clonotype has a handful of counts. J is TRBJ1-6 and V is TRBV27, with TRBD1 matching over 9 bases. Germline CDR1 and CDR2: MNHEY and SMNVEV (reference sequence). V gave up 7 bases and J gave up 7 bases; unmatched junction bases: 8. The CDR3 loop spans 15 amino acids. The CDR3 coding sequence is TGTGCCAGCATCCTCTCCGGGACAGGGAATTCACCCCTCCACTTT. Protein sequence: CASILSGTGNSPLHF.

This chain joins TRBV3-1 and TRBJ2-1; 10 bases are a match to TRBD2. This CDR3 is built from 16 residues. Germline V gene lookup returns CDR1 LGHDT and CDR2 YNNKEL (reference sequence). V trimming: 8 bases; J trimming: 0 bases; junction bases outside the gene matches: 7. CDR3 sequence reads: CASRSSGRSSYNEQFF. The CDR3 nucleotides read TGTGCCAGCCGTAGTAGCGGGAGGAGCTCCTACAATGAGCAGTTCTTC.

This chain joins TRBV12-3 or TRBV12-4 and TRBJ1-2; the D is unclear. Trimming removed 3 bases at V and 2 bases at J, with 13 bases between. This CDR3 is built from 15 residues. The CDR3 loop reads CASSFGPSSNYGYTF. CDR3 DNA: TGTGCCAGCAGTTTCGGACCCTCCAGCAACTATGGCTACACCTTC.

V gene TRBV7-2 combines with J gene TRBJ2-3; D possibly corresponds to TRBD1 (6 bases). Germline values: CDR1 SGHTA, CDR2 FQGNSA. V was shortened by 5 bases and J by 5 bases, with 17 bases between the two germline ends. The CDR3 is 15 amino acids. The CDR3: CASSQTGTAGDTQYF. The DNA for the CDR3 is TGTGCCAGCAGCCAAACAGGGACCGCCGGAGATACGCAGTATTTT.

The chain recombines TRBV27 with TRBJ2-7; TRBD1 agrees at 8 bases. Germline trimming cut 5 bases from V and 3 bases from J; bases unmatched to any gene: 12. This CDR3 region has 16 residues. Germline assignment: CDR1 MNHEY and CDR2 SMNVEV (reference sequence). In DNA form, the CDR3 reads TGTGCCAGCAGTCCCCCCCCGGGACAGGCTTACTACGAGCAGTACTTC. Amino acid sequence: CASSPPPGQAYYEQYF.

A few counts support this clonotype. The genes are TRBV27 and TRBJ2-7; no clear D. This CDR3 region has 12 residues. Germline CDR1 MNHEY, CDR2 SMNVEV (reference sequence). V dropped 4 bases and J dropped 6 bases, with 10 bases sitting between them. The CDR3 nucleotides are TGTGCCAGCAGTTCGACTGGCCTCGAGCAGTACTTC. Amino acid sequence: CASSSTGLEQYF.

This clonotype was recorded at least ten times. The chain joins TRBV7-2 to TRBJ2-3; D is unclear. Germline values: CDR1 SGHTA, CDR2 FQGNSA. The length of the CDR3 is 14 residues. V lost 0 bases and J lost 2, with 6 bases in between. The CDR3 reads CASSLARITDTQYF. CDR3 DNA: TGTGCCAGCAGCTTAGCCAGGATCACAGATACGCAGTATTTT.

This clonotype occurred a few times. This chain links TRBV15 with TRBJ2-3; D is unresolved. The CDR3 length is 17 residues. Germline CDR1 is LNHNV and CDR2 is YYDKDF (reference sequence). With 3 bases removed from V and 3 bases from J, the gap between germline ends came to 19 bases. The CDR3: CATSSDPAAPITDTQYF. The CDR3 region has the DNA TGTGCCACCAGCAGTGATCCGGCAGCTCCCATTACAGATACGCAGTATTTT.

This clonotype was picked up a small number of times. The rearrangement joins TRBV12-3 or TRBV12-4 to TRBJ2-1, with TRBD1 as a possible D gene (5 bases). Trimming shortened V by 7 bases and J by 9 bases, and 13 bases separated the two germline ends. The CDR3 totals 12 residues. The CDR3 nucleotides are TGTGCCAGCACCGAAGGGGTGTCTGAGCAGTTCTTC. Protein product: CASTEGVSEQFF.